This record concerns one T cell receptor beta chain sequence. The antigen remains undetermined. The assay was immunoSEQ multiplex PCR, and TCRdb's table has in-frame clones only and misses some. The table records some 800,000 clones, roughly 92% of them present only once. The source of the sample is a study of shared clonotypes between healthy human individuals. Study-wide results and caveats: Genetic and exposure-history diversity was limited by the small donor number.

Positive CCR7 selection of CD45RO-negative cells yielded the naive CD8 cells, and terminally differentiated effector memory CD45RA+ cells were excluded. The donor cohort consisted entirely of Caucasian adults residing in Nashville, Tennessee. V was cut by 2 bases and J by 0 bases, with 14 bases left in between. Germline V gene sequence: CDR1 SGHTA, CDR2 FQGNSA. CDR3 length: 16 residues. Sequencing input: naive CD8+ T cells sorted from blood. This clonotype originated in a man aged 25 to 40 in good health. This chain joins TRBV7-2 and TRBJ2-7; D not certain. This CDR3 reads CASSLFAHNPSYEQYF. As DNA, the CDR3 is TGTGCCAGCAGCTTATTTGCGCACAACCCCTCCTACGAGCAGTACTTC.